This TCR beta chain was captured by sequencing in a study of blood T cell repertoires in COVID-19. Study as a whole: Sites across the United States, Italy and Spain contributed samples from acute and convalescent COVID-19. From T cells, B-cell-depleted T cells, or PBMCs came the material, which was cDNA or gDNA.

Assay used: immunoSEQ multiplex PCR; TCRdb lists only in-frame clones, some missing. Counted here are 350,000 to 400,000 clones, about nine tenths occurring once; the ten biggest clones make up 0.7% to 0.95%. Assignments of participants to cohorts depended upon their own reported clinical history. All exposed participants met a person with COVID-19 within 2 weeks before entering the study. The sequenced material came from PBMCs or T cells enriched from blood (not recorded which). This TCR derives from a woman aged 40 to 50 who had been exposed to COVID-19.

CDR3 DNA sequence: TGCGCCAGCAGCTTGGCGGGACACTCAGTGAACACTGAAGCTTTCTTT. This codes for CASSLAGHSVNTEAFF. The chain couples TRBV5-1 to TRBJ1-1, with a weak D call TRBD1 (6 bases). In germline, CDR1 is SGHRS, CDR2 YFSETQ. The CDR3 contains 16 residues. Trimming pared 0 bases from V and 0 bases from J, leaving 12 bases between.